What follows describes a single TCR beta chain. Which antigen it targets is not known. Nothing much larger sits one base from this clone, and base qualities are not available. Explained via the paper, the time point label denotes: baseline before first vaccination. The vaccinee samples were drawn from two UK trials, COV001 and COV002, one of which was a single-blind randomized controlled phase 2/3 trial testing AZD1222 (ChAdOx1 nCoV-19) in healthy adults. For TCRbeta chain sequencing, PBMC samples from trial participants were taken at day 0 and at day 28 after the second dose. The CDR3 regions of human TCRbeta chains were analyzed by immunosequencing. The paper's processing steps were these. TCRs in the repertoires were matched against a reference library of SARS-CoV-2-specific TCRs that had been generated with the MIRA antigen-specificity platform. Breadth meant the fraction of unique TCRs that were SARS-CoV-2-associated, whereas depth meant the fraction of total T cells that were SARS-CoV-2-associated. Using the MIRA data, every spike-specific TCR was mapped to the spike region that the TCR reacted to and assigned to either a CD4 or a CD8 class. Log10-transformed breadth and depth values were compared by one-way ANOVA with Sidak's multiple comparisons tests. The table was pulled from immuneACCESS by TCRdb, which kept in-frame rearrangements only. Such tables lose some clones; where checked, under half of the loss comes from unresolved V genes, and the rest has no known cause. From that table come the V and J calls and clone size; the DNA was used to work out D and trimming. The sample data list tens of thousands of clones, and around 86% of these were observed just once. In total, the top ten clones hold about 2.2% of the sample.

The data are from a study of T cell responses to AZD1222 COVID-19 vaccine (dated by TCRdb to the early 2020s). General notes on the study: AZD1222 recipients whose second dose came at about 4 weeks and those whose second dose came at about 12 weeks were combined into one group, since spike-specific TCR depth and breadth did not differ between the two schedules. A total of just over 230 trial participants underwent TCR sequencing, of whom approximately 200 had received two doses of AZD1222 and around 25 had received two doses of the MenACWY control vaccine. Trial participants were enrolled into age subgroups of 18-55, 56-69 and 70-plus years, which contained 148, 28 and 57 TCR-sequenced participants, respectively. Broad study findings and their caveats: In the small 56-69-year group, the increase in depth fell short of significance, most likely because of low power. Only a handful of AZD1222 recipients were SARS-CoV-2 seropositive at baseline, limiting conclusions about previously exposed vaccinees. The whole spike protein was spanned by vaccine-associated CD4 TCRs, and dominant responses were seen in regions 160-218 and 743-854. Nearly half of unique spike-specific TCRs reportedly recognized epitopes outside regions mutated in the B.1.351 and B.1.1.7 variants. Participants were mostly white British, with more females than males. The authors suggested clonal diversity may have been underestimated. After two AZD1222 doses, both the breadth and the depth of spike-specific TCRs were significantly higher than at day 0 and than in MenACWY recipients. Because no day 14 peak-response samples were available, repertoires were characterized only after the peak T cell response.

V is reduced by 4 bases and J by 2 bases, leaving a spacing of 15 bases between them. Including the terminal cysteine and phenylalanine, the CDR3 comprises 15 residues. Only CDR3 DNA remains: 45 bases, in frame from the first base. In the germline V gene (reference sequence), CDR1 corresponds to PRHDT and CDR2 to FYEKMQ. Material: peripheral blood, obtained on day 0 of AZD1222 vaccination. This receptor was taken from an adult in good health. The V gene is TRBV13 and the J gene is TRBJ2-7, and TRBD1 may be the D gene, going by 6 matching bases. The CDR3 protein sequence reads: CASSSTGRRPYEQYF. The bases are TGTGCCAGCAGCTCCACAGGGCGCCGACCCTACGAGCAGTACTTC.